The sequence of this T cell receptor beta chain was determined in a study of T cells in Graves' hyperthyroidism and ophthalmopathy. This clonotype was recorded at least ten times. The antigen remains undetermined. Study-level results: Model output signaled ophthalmopathy a median around 6.9 months ahead of onset. Most clonotypes expanded in thyroid above 0.001 were likewise present in blood.

The CDR3 is 15 amino acids. V lost 5 bases and J lost 1; bases outside the gene matches: 6. CDR1 is SEHNR and CDR2 is FQNEAQ in the germline V gene (reference sequence). Amplified TCR beta CDR3 regions came from RNA transcripts. The TCR CDR3 was amplified in a first-round RT-PCR using the HTBI primer set. TCRdb re-called the multiplex PCR reads with MiXCR, one entry per CDR3 protein. This table has hundreds of thousands of distinct CDR3 sequences, approximately 14% appearing once. Patients affected by ophthalmopathy presented a Clinical Activity Score of at least 3, a NOSPECS grade of at least 4, and disease duration below 3 months. Over 9 ml of fresh peripheral blood supplied the PBMCs.

The TCR comes from a woman in her forties or fifties with Graves' ophthalmopathy. The gene calls are TRBV7-9 and TRBJ2-3, with 7 bases that match TRBD1. The sample was blood. CDR3 sequence reads: CASSKRQGRTDTQYF. As DNA, the CDR3 is TGTGCCAGCAGCAAAAGACAGGGACGCACAGATACGCAGTATTTT.